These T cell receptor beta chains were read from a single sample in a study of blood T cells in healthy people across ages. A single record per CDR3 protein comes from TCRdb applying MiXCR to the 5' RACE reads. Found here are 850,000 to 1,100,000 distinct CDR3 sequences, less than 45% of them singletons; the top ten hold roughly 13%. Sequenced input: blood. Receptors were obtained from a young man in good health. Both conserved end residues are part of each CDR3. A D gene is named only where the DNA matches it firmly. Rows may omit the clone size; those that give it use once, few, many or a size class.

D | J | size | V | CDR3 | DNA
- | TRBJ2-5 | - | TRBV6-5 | CASSKLHEQYF | TGTGCCAGCAGTAAACTACATGAGCAGTACTTC
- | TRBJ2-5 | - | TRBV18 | CASSPQLSGNKQETQYF | TGTGCCAGCTCACCTCAGCTTTCGGGAAACAAACAAGAGACCCAGTACTTC
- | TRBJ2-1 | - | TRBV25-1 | CASSEYGEIYYNEQFF | TGTGCCAGCAGTGAATATGGGGAGATATACTACAATGAGCAGTTCTTC
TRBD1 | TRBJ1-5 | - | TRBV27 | CASSKTGGTQPQHF | TGTGCCAGCAGTAAAACAGGGGGGACTCAGCCCCAGCATTTT
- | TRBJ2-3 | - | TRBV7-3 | CASSPGQGWTDTQYF | TGTGCCAGCAGCCCAGGGCAGGGATGGACAGATACGCAGTATTTT
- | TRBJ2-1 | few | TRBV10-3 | CAISPSGELYNEQFF | TGTGCCATCAGTCCCTCCGGGGAGCTCTACAATGAGCAGTTCTTC
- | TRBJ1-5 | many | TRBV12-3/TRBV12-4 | CASSLESNRKNQPQHF | TGTGCCAGCAGTTTAGAATCCAACAGAAAGAATCAGCCCCAGCATTTT
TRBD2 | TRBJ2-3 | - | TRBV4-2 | CASSTGEIGLAEGSQYF | TGTGCCAGCAGCACAGGCGAGATTGGACTAGCGGAAGGATCGCAGTATTTT
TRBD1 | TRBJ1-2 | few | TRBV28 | CASSLDRAGVHGYTF | TGTGCCAGCAGTTTAGACAGGGCGGGTGTTCATGGCTACACCTTC
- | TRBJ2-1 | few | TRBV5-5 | CASSLPHGNEQFF | TGTGCCAGCAGCTTACCACACGGGAATGAGCAGTTCTTC
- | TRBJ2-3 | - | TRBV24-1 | CATSGPWGRSHKVTQYF | TGTGCCACCAGTGGCCCCTGGGGCCGAAGCCACAAAGTCACGCAGTATTTT
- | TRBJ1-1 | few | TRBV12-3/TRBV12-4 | CASSLQPTGRTEAFF | TGTGCCAGCAGTTTGCAACCTACAGGGCGGACTGAAGCTTTCTTT
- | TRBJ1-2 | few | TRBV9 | CASSVAGARWGYGYTF | TGTGCCAGCAGCGTAGCTGGGGCCAGGTGGGGCTATGGCTACACCTTC
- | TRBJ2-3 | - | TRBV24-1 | CATSGRDAAPDTQYF | TGTGCCACCAGTGGCCGGGACGCTGCCCCAGATACGCAGTATTTT
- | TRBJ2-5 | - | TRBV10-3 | CAISPRDVETQYF | TGTGCCATCAGTCCCAGGGATGTCGAGACCCAGTACTTC
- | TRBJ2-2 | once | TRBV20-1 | CSARVAGTLAGELFF | TGCAGTGCTAGAGTGGCCGGGACATTGGCCGGGGAGCTGTTTTTT
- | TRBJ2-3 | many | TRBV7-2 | CASSLDGTSTDTQYF | TGTGCCAGCAGCTTAGACGGCACTAGCACAGATACGCAGTATTTT
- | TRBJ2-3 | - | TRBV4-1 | CASSQDREPDTQYF | TGCGCCAGCAGCCAAGATAGAGAGCCAGATACGCAGTATTTT
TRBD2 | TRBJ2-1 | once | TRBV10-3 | CAGTLGLAGSNEQFF | TGTGCCGGCACTTTAGGACTAGCGGGGAGTAATGAGCAGTTCTTC
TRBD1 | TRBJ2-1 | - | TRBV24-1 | CATSDWRAGTVYNEQFF | TGTGCCACCAGTGATTGGAGAGCCGGGACAGTCTACAATGAGCAGTTCTTC
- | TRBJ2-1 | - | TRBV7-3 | CASSLDGSHQETQFF | TGTGCCAGCAGCTTGGACGGTTCACATCAAGAGACCCAGTTCTTC
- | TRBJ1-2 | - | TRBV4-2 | CASSQGEGRAGYGYTF | TGTGCCAGCAGCCAAGGAGAAGGGAGGGCAGGCTATGGCTACACCTTC
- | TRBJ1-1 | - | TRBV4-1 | CASSQRSGLETEAFF | TGCGCCAGCAGCCAACGGTCAGGGTTGGAGACTGAAGCTTTCTTT
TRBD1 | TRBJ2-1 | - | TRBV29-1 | CSSLSPVGDSANEQFF | TGCAGCTCCCTTTCCCCTGTTGGGGACAGCGCCAATGAGCAGTTCTTC
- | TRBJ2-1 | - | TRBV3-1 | CASSQFGTANNEQFF | TGTGCCAGCAGCCAATTTGGGACGGCGAACAATGAGCAGTTCTTC
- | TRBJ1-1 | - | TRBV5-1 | CASSQIRGGNTEAFF | TGCGCCAGCAGCCAAATTAGGGGAGGGAACACTGAAGCTTTCTTT
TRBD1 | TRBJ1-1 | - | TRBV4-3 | CASSQEQGTEAFF | TGCGCCAGCAGCCAAGAACAGGGGACTGAAGCTTTCTTT
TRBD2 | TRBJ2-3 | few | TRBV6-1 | CASSLIRTSGKGDTQYF | TGTGCCAGCAGCCTTATTAGGACTAGCGGGAAAGGAGATACGCAGTATTTT
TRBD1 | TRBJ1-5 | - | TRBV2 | CASSARDRVGQPQHF | TGTGCCAGCAGTGCCCGGGACAGGGTCGGCCAGCCCCAGCATTTT
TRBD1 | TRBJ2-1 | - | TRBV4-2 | CASSRVGTGTYNEQFF | TGTGCCAGCAGCCGAGTAGGGACAGGAACCTACAATGAGCAGTTCTTC
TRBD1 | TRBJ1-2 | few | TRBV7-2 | CASSRPGTGASYGYTF | TGTGCCAGCAGCCGTCCCGGGACAGGGGCAAGCTATGGCTACACCTTC